This T cell receptor beta chain comes out of a study of T cell repertoires in cytomegalovirus infection. Study information: HLA-C-restricted CMV epitopes, recently identified, and well-studied HLA-B-restricted ones were used by the study. From public TCR beta signatures came an indication of both CMV infection and matching HLA type. Overall study results and limits: Cumulative frequency (of public TCR beta family members) identified carriers of CMV plus the relevant HLA.

Remarks on this clonotype: Its antigen is not identified.

TCRdb ran MiXCR on the reads and lists one entry per CDR3 protein. The sample records about 830,000 distinct CDR3 sequences, approximately 29% being singletons. The TCR sequence derives from a human donor in good health (CMV status not recorded). Some clones in this sample may be carry-over from other donors' samples. The sample here was cultured CD8+ T cells from PBMCs, taken from culture after CMV antigen stimulation.

This CDR3 reads CATSDPRALRDTQYF. The CDR3 region has the DNA TGTGCCACCAGTGATCCTAGGGCACTCCGGGATACGCAGTATTTT. The V call is TRBV24-1, the J call TRBJ2-3; D is unclear. The V end lost 3 bases, the J end lost 6 bases, and 15 bases lay between the germline ends. CDR3 size: 15 residues. Germline V gene sequence: CDR1 KGHDR, CDR2 SFDVKD.